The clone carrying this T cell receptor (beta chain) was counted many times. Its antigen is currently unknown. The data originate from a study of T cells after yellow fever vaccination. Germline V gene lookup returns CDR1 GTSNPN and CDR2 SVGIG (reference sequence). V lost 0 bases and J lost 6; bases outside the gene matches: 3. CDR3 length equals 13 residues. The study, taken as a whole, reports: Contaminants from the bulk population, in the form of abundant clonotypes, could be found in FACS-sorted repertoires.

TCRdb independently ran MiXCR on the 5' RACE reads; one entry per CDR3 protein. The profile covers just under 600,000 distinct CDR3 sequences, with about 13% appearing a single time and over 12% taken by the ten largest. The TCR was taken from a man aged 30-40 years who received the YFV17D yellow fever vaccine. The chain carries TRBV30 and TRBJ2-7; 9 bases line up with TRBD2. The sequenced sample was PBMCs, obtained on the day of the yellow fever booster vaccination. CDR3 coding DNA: TGTGCCTGGAGTGTTGTTAGCGGGGGCGAGCAGTACTTC. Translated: CAWSVVSGGEQYF.